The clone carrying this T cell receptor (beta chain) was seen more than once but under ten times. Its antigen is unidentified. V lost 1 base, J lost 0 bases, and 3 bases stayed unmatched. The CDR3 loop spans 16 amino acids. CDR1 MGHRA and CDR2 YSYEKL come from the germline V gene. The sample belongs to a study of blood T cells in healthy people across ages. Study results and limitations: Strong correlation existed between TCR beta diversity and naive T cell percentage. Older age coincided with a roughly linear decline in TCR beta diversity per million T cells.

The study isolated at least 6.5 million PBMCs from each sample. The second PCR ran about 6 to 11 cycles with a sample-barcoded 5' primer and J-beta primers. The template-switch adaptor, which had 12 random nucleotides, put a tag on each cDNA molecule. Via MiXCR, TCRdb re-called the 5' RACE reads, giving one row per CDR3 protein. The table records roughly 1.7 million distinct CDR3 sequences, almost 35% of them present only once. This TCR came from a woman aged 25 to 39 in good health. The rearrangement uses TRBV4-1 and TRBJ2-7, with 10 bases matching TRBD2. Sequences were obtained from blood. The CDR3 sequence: CASSQAGTSVSYEQYF. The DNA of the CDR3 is TGCGCCAGCAGCCAAGCCGGGACTAGCGTCTCCTACGAGCAGTACTTC.